These 24 T cell receptor beta chains originate from one sample sequenced in a study of CD8+ T cells in alopecia areata. Reverse transcription of extracted RNA yielded cDNA, which provided the sequencing template. The assay was immunoSEQ multiplex PCR, and TCRdb's table has in-frame clones only and misses some. Recorded here are roughly 260,000 clones, none singletons. Sorting of pooled cutaneous lymph node cells used CD4, CD8alpha, NKG2D, NKG2ACE and other markers. The sample consisted of CD4+ T cells sorted from a lymph node. The receptors come from a C3H/HeJ mouse with alopecia areata. Mouse strain MHC haplotype: H2-k.

This clone appeared a few times. Gene names refer to mouse genes. The read terminates 4 residues ahead of where the CDR3 ends, so the germline J gene completes it. Other DNA sequences in this specimen translate into the identical CDR3. The gene calls are TRBV19 and TRBJ2-5; D call uncertain. This CDR3 has 12 residues. CDR1 is FNHDT and CDR2 is SITEND in the germline V gene (reference sequence). Trimming removed 5 bases at V and 0 bases at J, with 4 bases between. This chain's CDR3 is CASRQNQDTQYF. Incomplete CDR3 DNA: TGTGCCAGCAGACAAAACCAAGAC.

Concerning this clone itself: The genes and germline here are from mouse. The sequenced fragment ends 4 residues before the CDR3 boundary, so the rest is inferred from the germline J gene. The rearrangement joins TRBV13-1 to TRBJ2-4; D is unclear. Per the germline V gene, CDR1 is NSHNY and CDR2 is SYGAGN. The CDR3 runs 15 residues. V was trimmed by 2 bases and J by 0 bases, leaving 10 bases between them. CDR3 sequence: CASSESRNSQNTLYF. The covered CDR3 bases are TGTGCCAGCAGTGAGTCCAGAAATAGTCAAAAC.

In its sample, this clone was seen a few times. Mouse germline and gene names are used. The observed sequence ends 4 residues before the CDR3 terminus, with the missing tail filled in from the germline J gene. The J gene is TRBJ1-2, the V gene TRBV1; 9 bases map to TRBD1. The CDR3 runs 14 residues. Unmatched junction bases numbered 3, after V lost 3 bases and J lost 4 bases. The V gene's germline CDR1 is NSQYPW and CDR2 LRSPGD (reference sequence). The CDR3 DNA, read in part, is TGCACCTGCAGTGCGAGGACAGGGGCCTCC. Amino acids: CTCSARTGAS. The entire CDR3 protein reads CTCSARTGASDYTF.

About this clone: Gene and germline names: mouse. The CDR3 end falls 4 residues outside the read, so it is completed with the germline J gene. The genes are TRBV5 and TRBJ2-1, with TRBD2 as a possible D gene (5 bases). The CDR3 has 14 amino acids. CDR1 is LGHNA and CDR2 is YNLKQL in the germline V gene (reference sequence). Partial CDR3 DNA: TGTGCCAGCAGCCAAGAAAGTCCTGGGACT. Protein sequence: CASSQESPGT. The whole CDR3 protein is CASSQESPGTEQFF.

A word on this clone: Gene names are mouse gene names. The CDR3 extends 4 residues past the end of the read, so its final part is completed from the germline J gene. This CDR3 is also generated by other DNA sequences in the sample. V gene TRBV5 combines with J gene TRBJ2-3, with TRBD2 matching over 7 bases. The trim removed 0 bases at V and 0 bases at J, leaving 0 bases unmatched. The CDR3 covers 15 residues. Germline V gene sequence: CDR1 LGHNA, CDR2 YNLKQL (reference sequence). CDR3 protein: CASSQETGSAETLYF. Partial CDR3 DNA: TGTGCCAGCAGCCAAGAGACTGGGAGTGCAGAA.

This clone was detected only a few times. Gene names follow the mouse nomenclature. The read terminates 4 residues before the CDR3 end, so the remaining end is supplied by the germline J gene. The chain links TRBV17 to TRBJ1-1, with D possibly TRBD1 on 6 matching bases. The CDR3 is 14 residues long. Germline V lookup: CDR1 MNHDT, CDR2 YYDKIL. Trimming cost V 2 bases and J 3 bases, with 10 bases left between them. The CDR3 here is CASSRSGVDTEVFF. Partial CDR3 DNA: TGTGCTAGCAGTAGATCAGGGGTGGACACA.

This clone turned up a few times. Germline and genes: mouse. Sequencing ends 4 residues short of the CDR3 end; the germline J gene provides the rest. The gene calls are TRBV1 and TRBJ1-2; TRBD1 matches at 7 bases. Germline V gene data show CDR1 as NSQYPW and CDR2 as LRSPGD (reference sequence). This CDR3 contains 14 residues. CDR3 DNA, as far as it was read: TGCACCTGCAGTGCAGCAGGGGGGGCCGCC. Amino acids: CTCSAAGGAA. The CDR3, in full, reads CTCSAAGGAADYTF.

The table lists this clone with many counts. Gene and germline names: mouse. The read is 4 residues too short to cover the CDR3 end, so that end is filled in from the germline J gene. The rearrangement joins TRBV17 to TRBJ2-1; no clear D. CDR1 MNHDT and CDR2 YYDKIL come from the germline V gene. V shed 6 bases and J shed 0 bases, with 3 bases lying between them. CDR3 size: 12 residues. CDR3 residues: CASSINYAEQFF. The CDR3 bases that were read are TGTGCTAGCAGCATTAACTATGCT.

This clone was detected a few times. Genes here carry mouse names. From the germline J gene comes the end of the CDR3, since the read stops 4 residues before it. The chain joins TRBV1 to TRBJ2-5, with 7 bases that match TRBD2. Germline V gene data show CDR1 as NSQYPW and CDR2 as LRSPGD (reference sequence). Trimming at V came to 5 bases and at J to 2 bases, leaving 4 bases not matched to a gene. The length of the CDR3 is 14 residues. The CDR3 here is CTCSRGGGQDTQYF. The sequenced CDR3 bases are TGCACCTGCAGTCGCGGGGGGGGCCAAGAC.

This clone was detected ten times or more. These gene names are mouse names. The sequenced fragment ends 4 residues before the CDR3 boundary, so the rest is inferred from the germline J gene. The rearrangement uses TRBV17 and TRBJ2-1; 8 bases line up with TRBD1. The CDR3 spans 15 residues. Germline V CDR1 and CDR2: MNHDT, YYDKIL. The CDR3 spells CASSRDGTGGAEQFF. The CDR3 DNA, read in part, is TGTGCTAGCAGTAGAGATGGGACAGGTGGGGCT.

This clone occurred a few times. All gene names here are mouse names. The CDR3 end lies 4 residues beyond the end of the read and is filled in from the germline J gene. V and J are TRBV13-3 and TRBJ2-7, with D perhaps TRBD2 (6 bases). The CDR3 runs to 13 residues. The V and J ends lost 1 base and 2 bases respectively, with 7 bases between them. CDR1 and CDR2 (germline): NNHDY, SYVADS. The sequenced part of the CDR3 DNA is TGTGCCAGCAGTGATCTGGGGCCCTAT. Encoded protein: CASSDLGPY. The CDR3 reads in full as CASSDLGPYEQYF.

As regards this clone: Genes here carry mouse names. CDR3 amino acids: CAWSLAGHEQYF. Partial CDR3 DNA: TGTGCCTGGAGTCTGGCAGGGCAT. The chain is built from TRBV31 and TRBJ2-7, with D possibly being TRBD1 (5 bases). The read ends 4 residues before the CDR3 terminus; that terminus is restored from the germline J gene. Germline V gene lookup returns CDR1 GKSSPN and CDR2 SITVG. The length of the CDR3 is 12 residues.

With regard to this clone: All gene names here are mouse names. The CDR3 is cut off 4 residues early in the read; its end comes from the germline J gene. V gene TRBV19 combines with J gene TRBJ2-1; TRBD2 agrees at 7 bases. The CDR3 is 13 residues long. V lost 6 bases, J lost 2 bases, and 2 bases stayed unmatched. CDR1 is FNHDT and CDR2 is SITEND in the germline V gene (reference sequence). The CDR3 loop is CASTLGDYAEQFF. Partial CDR3 DNA: TGTGCCAGCACGCTGGGGGACTATGCT.

This clone came up a few times. Germline and genes here are mouse. The DNA ends 4 residues before the CDR3 does, and the rest of the CDR3 is filled in from the germline J gene. The chain combines TRBV13-3 with TRBJ2-1, with D tentatively TRBD2 (6 bases). V lost 0 bases, J lost 0 bases, and 7 bases lay in between. The CDR3 contains 15 residues. Looked up from germline, CDR1 is NNHDY and CDR2 is SYVADS. The sequenced part of the CDR3 DNA is TGTGCCAGCAGTGATGGGGGGGATAACTATGCT. It codes for CASSDGGDNYA. The CDR3 in full is CASSDGGDNYAEQFF.

About this clone itself: All gene names here are mouse names. The CDR3 extends 4 residues past the end of the read, so its final part is completed from the germline J gene. The chain combines TRBV12-1 with TRBJ2-7, with 10 nucleotides matching TRBD2. The CDR3 has 16 amino acids. The germline V gene has CDR1 SGHSN and CDR2 HYEKVE. This chain's CDR3 is CASSLPPGLGSYEQYF. The CDR3 DNA, read in part, is TGTGCCAGCTCTCTCCCGCCGGGACTGGGGTCTTAT.

Notes on this clone: Gene names are mouse gene names. The CDR3 DNA, read in part, is TGTGCCAGCAGTACCTCCGGGACAGATAACACCGGG. Residues: CASSTSGTDNTG. From start to end, the CDR3 is CASSTSGTDNTGQLYF. The chain links TRBV19 to TRBJ2-2, with TRBD1 matching 7 bases. The CDR3 is cut off 4 residues early in the read; its end comes from the germline J gene. This CDR3 is 16 amino acids long. V lost 3 bases to trimming and J lost 2 bases; unmatched junction nucleotides: 7. The V gene's germline CDR1 is FNHDT and CDR2 SITEND (reference sequence).

This clone was seen more than once but under ten times. Mouse names are used for the genes. The sequence runs out 4 residues before the end of the CDR3; the remainder is reconstructed from the germline J gene. The chain recombines TRBV5 with TRBJ1-2; D is uncertain. Between the trimmed V and J ends, which lost 1 base and 3 bases, there was a span of 6 bases. The CDR3 covers 13 residues. CDR1 is LGHNA and CDR2 is YNLKQL in the germline V gene (reference sequence). The sequenced part of the CDR3 DNA is TGTGCCAGCAGCCAAGCGTTGGACTCC. The encoded protein is CASSQALDS. The whole CDR3 reads CASSQALDSDYTF.

In regard to this clone: The genes are named according to mouse. The DNA ends 4 residues before the CDR3 does, and the rest of the CDR3 is filled in from the germline J gene. V and J are TRBV19 and TRBJ2-1, with 10 bases lining up with TRBD2. The V gene end was trimmed by 3 bases and the J gene end by 3 bases; junction bases not matched to a gene: 3. Germline V gene lookup returns CDR1 FNHDT and CDR2 SITEND (reference sequence). The CDR3 contains 15 residues. The CDR3 spells CASSNGLGAYAEQFF. Partial CDR3 DNA: TGTGCCAGCAGTAACGGACTGGGGGCCTATGCT.

This clone turned up a few times. A read error may explain this, as a much larger clone is one base away. The listed genes are named as in mouse. The read falls 4 residues short of the CDR3 end, and the missing part is taken from the germline J gene. This specimen includes other DNA sequences encoding the same CDR3. The V and J genes are TRBV5 and TRBJ2-5; D gene ambiguous. This CDR3 contains 11 residues. Germline values: CDR1 LGHNA, CDR2 YNLKQL (reference sequence). This chain's CDR3 is CASSQEDTQYF. The sequenced part of the CDR3 DNA is TGTGCCAGCAGCCAGGAAGAC.

This clone appeared a few times. Mouse names are used for the genes. The read terminates 4 residues before the CDR3 end, so the remaining end is supplied by the germline J gene. Other DNA sequences in the same sample also yield this CDR3. V is TRBV13-1 and J is TRBJ2-1; 8 positions match TRBD1. J lost 3 bases, V lost 4 bases, and 6 bases had no gene match. The CDR3 has 15 amino acids. Germline V CDR1 and CDR2: NSHNY, SYGAGN. The sequenced CDR3 bases are TGTGCCAGCAGTCCCCGCACAGGGGGCTATGCT. Amino acid sequence: CASSPRTGGYA. The whole CDR3 sequence is CASSPRTGGYAEQFF.

This clone was counted a few times. Genes and germline come from the mouse. The read is 4 residues too short to cover the CDR3 end, so that end is filled in from the germline J gene. V gene TRBV31 combines with J gene TRBJ2-5; a weak D match, TRBD2 (6 bases). CDR3 length: 13 amino acids. Germline V gives CDR1 GKSSPN, CDR2 SITVG. The CDR3 bases that were read are TGTGCCTGGAGTCGCCTGGGGCGGGAC. This translates into CAWSRLGRD. The entire CDR3 protein reads CAWSRLGRDTQYF.

Notes on this clone: The genes are named according to mouse. The CDR3 DNA, read in part, is TGTGCCAGCAGGACAGGGGTGTACTCC. Translation: CASRTGVYS. The entire CDR3 reads CASRTGVYSDYTF. This chain joins TRBV13-1 and TRBJ1-2; 8 bases match TRBD1. Read data end 4 residues before the CDR3 end; the end is taken from the germline J gene. The CDR3 runs 13 residues. The germline V gene has CDR1 NSHNY and CDR2 SYGAGN. V lost 5 bases, J lost 3 bases, and 3 bases stayed unmatched.

This clone was counted between two and nine times. The gene names here belong to mouse. Read data end 4 residues before the CDR3 end; the end is taken from the germline J gene. The chain employs TRBV19 and TRBJ2-7; 8 nucleotides line up with TRBD2. The CDR3 totals 13 residues. The germline V gene has CDR1 FNHDT and CDR2 SITEND (reference sequence). The CDR3 bases that were read are TGTGCCAGCAGTAGCTGGGGGGAGTAT. Amino acids: CASSSWGEY. The whole CDR3 sequence reads CASSSWGEYEQYF.

A note on this clone: Germline and genes: mouse. The read finishes 4 residues shy of the CDR3 end, and the germline J gene is used to complete it. The J gene is TRBJ2-5, the V gene TRBV5, with 10 nucleotides matching TRBD2. V lost 0 bases to trimming and J lost 0 bases; unmatched junction nucleotides: 0. The germline gives CDR1 LGHNA, CDR2 YNLKQL (reference sequence). This CDR3 is built from 16 residues. The CDR3 is CASSQETGGNQDTQYF. CDR3 bases read: TGTGCCAGCAGCCAAGAGACTGGGGGGAACCAAGAC.